These 25 T cell receptor beta chains share one sample of origin, sequenced in a study of regulatory T cells in long-lasting Graves disease. Construction of the TCR beta libraries employed iRepertoire HTBI primers in conjunction with Arm-PCR of CDR3 regions. TCRdb redid the calling of the multiplex PCR reads with MiXCR, one entry per CDR3 protein. This repertoire shows 250,000 to 300,000 distinct CDR3 sequences, around 19% found once; its top ten account for 12% to 15%. As to time point: newly diagnosed GD, antithyroid drugs for less than 3 months. With RNA extracted from PBMCs as input, the TCR library was made. The sample was also reused in another study, on T cells in Graves' hyperthyroidism and ophthalmopathy.

Here the sequenced sample was peripheral blood mononuclear cells (PBMCs), taken at new diagnosis, from a patient treated with antithyroid drugs. These receptors came from a woman in her thirties with Graves disease.

This clonotype was seen ten or more times. Germline and junction disagree at one end, which may indicate a read error. V usage is TRBV3-1 and J usage is TRBJ1-1; D is unclear. The germline CDR1 and CDR2 sequences are LGHDT and YNNKEL (reference sequence). The CDR3 is made up of 12 amino acids. The CDR3 region is CASSQVNPNSCF. CDR3 nucleotide sequence: TGTGCCAGCAGCCAAGTAAACCCGAACTCCTGCTTT.

The chain carries TRBV4-1 and TRBJ2-5, with D uncertain. Trimming took 1 base from V and 4 from J, leaving 13 bases between them. This CDR3 region has 15 residues. Germline lookup yields CDR1 MGHRA and CDR2 YSYEKL. The CDR3: CASSQAGSLGETQYF. The CDR3 DNA sequence: TGCGCCAGCAGCCAAGCAGGTTCTTTGGGAGAGACCCAGTACTTC.

This clonotype was seen many times. Here the CDR3 DNA reads TGTGCCAGCAGCGTAGACCAGGGTAATTCACCCCTCCACTTT. It specifies CASSVDQGNSPLHF. This chain uses TRBV9 with TRBJ1-6; a weak D match, TRBD1 (5 bases). There are 14 residues in the CDR3. CDR1 is SGDLS and CDR2 is YYNGEE in the germline V gene. Trimming took 0 bases from V and 6 from J, leaving 7 bases between them.

This clonotype was seen many times. J is TRBJ1-1 and V is TRBV4-1, with D perhaps matching TRBD1 (5 bases). The ends were cut back, 1 base at V and 4 bases at J, with 16 bases in the middle. There are 16 residues in the CDR3. CDR1 and CDR2 from the germline V gene are MGHRA and YSYEKL. CDR3 residues: CASSQVDEGMGTEAFF. The CDR3 DNA sequence: TGCGCCAGCAGCCAAGTCGATGAGGGGATGGGCACTGAAGCTTTCTTT.

This clonotype was recorded many times. The chain couples TRBV11-2 to TRBJ2-7, with a tentative D call TRBD1 (5 bases). Germline V gives CDR1 SGHAT, CDR2 FQNNGV. Trimming removed 5 bases from V and 6 bases from J, with 23 bases in between. This CDR3 comprises 16 residues. The CDR3 loop is CASSRASRDLFGEQYF. The CDR3 bases are TGTGCCAGCAGCCGAGCTTCCAGGGATCTCTTTGGCGAGCAGTACTTC.

This clonotype was counted ten times or more. V gene TRBV12-3 or TRBV12-4 combines with J gene TRBJ1-6; D might be TRBD1 (6 bases). This CDR3 has 14 amino acids. Trimming took off 3 bases at V and 12 bases at J, with 15 bases between the two ends. The CDR3 protein is CASSLAGAQGPLHF. CDR3 sequence (DNA): TGTGCCAGCAGTTTGGCCGGGGCACAGGGACCCCTCCACTTT.

This clonotype was picked up many times. This chain uses TRBV12-3 or TRBV12-4 with TRBJ1-2, with D unresolved. The CDR3 is 12 residues long. The V end was cut by 4 bases, the J end by 2 bases, with 5 bases between. The CDR3 nucleotides are TGTGCCAGCAGTTCACCAAACTATGGCTACACCTTC. This sequence encodes CASSSPNYGYTF.

The chain has TRBV6-1 and TRBJ2-2; tentatively, D is TRBD1 (6 bases). Germline CDR1 reads MNHNS; CDR2 reads SASEGT. The germline V and J ends were trimmed by 6 bases and 4 bases, with 12 bases remaining between them. This CDR3 region has 14 residues. The CDR3 loop is CASRGTGFTGELFF. DNA for the CDR3: TGTGCCAGCAGGGGTACAGGGTTCACCGGGGAGCTGTTTTTT.

As for this clonotype: One base separates it from a far larger clone, so it is likely a read error. V usage is TRBV9 and J usage is TRBJ1-1; a possible D gene is TRBD1 (6 bases). Germline V lookup: CDR1 SGDLS, CDR2 YYNGEE. The CDR3 consists of 14 residues. CDR3 nucleotide sequence: TGTGTCAGCAGCCCGACAGGAATGAACACTGAAGCTTTCTTT. Amino acid sequence: CVSSPTGMNTEAFF.

This clonotype has only one observation. CDR3 coding DNA: TGCAGTGCTACCTCCGGGACTAGCTCCAGCTACGAGCAGTACTTC. Amino acids: CSATSGTSSSYEQYF. The J gene is TRBJ2-7, the V gene TRBV20-1; TRBD2 aligns across 9 bases. With 4 bases clipped from V and 3 bases from J, the junction kept 10 bases outside the gene matches. This CDR3 is 15 amino acids long. The germline V gene has CDR1 DFQATT and CDR2 SNEGSKA (reference sequence).

With respect to this clonotype: A read error likely explains this, since a far larger clone differs by one base. J is TRBJ2-5 and V is TRBV7-3; D unclear. Per the germline V gene, CDR1 is SGHTA and CDR2 is FQGTGA. The CDR3 is made up of 13 amino acids. V was trimmed by 2 bases and J by 2 bases, leaving 6 bases between them. CDR3 DNA: TGTGCCAGCAGCTTACGGCCACAAGAGACCCAGTACTTC. This codes for CASSLRPQETQYF. Supplemented by reference TRBV7-3 and TRBJ2-5, the full variable domain reads GAGVSQTPSNKVTEKGKYVELRCDPISGHTALYWYRQSLGQGPEFLIYFQGTGAADDSGLPNDRFFAVRPEGSVSTLKIQRTERGDSAVYLCASSLRPQETQYFGPGTRLLVL.

This clonotype was counted ten times or more. This chain uses TRBV2 with TRBJ1-2; TRBD1 aligns across 7 bases. Germline CDR1 is SNHLY and CDR2 is FYNNEI. The CDR3 extends over 13 amino acids. Germline trimming cut 6 bases from V and 2 bases from J; bases unmatched to any gene: 3. For the CDR3, the DNA is TGTGCCAGCAGAGGGGACAGCAACTATGGCTACACCTTC. This encodes CASRGDSNYGYTF.

This clonotype was detected many times. This chain connects TRBV5-4 to TRBJ2-3, with 7 bases that match TRBD2. This CDR3 is built from 15 residues. The ends lost 2 bases at V and 5 bases at J; junction bases unmatched: 8. From germline, CDR1 is SGHNT and CDR2 YYREEE (reference sequence). The CDR3, as DNA: TGTGCCAGCAGCTTACCCGGAGCTAGCGGAGATACGCAGTATTTT. As protein: CASSLPGASGDTQYF.

With respect to this clonotype: A far larger clone is one nucleotide away, so this likely arose from a read error. The genes are TRBV3-1 and TRBJ2-1, with a weak D call TRBD2 (6 bases). Gene TRBJ2-5 matches the end of the DNA better, so the J call may be wrong. This CDR3 has 14 residues. CDR1 LGHDT and CDR2 YNNKEL come from the germline V gene (reference sequence). The CDR3 DNA is TGTGCCAACACCCCTGGAACGGGGAGGAGGACCCAGTACTTC. Translation gives CANTPGTGRRTQYF.

This clonotype occurred many times. The V call is TRBV6-1, the J call TRBJ2-1; 9 positions match TRBD2. The J segment lost 6 bases and the V segment lost 7 bases, leaving 10 bases of the junction unmatched. Germline V gene sequence: CDR1 MNHNS, CDR2 SASEGT. CDR3 length: 15 residues. The chain's CDR3 is CASMGRGGLSNEQFF. The DNA for the CDR3 is TGTGCCAGCATGGGGCGGGGGGGCCTCTCCAATGAGCAGTTCTTC.

There are many counts of this clonotype. V and J are TRBV20-1 and TRBJ1-4; D may be TRBD1 (5 bases). CDR3 length: 13 residues. The germline V gene has CDR1 DFQATT and CDR2 SNEGSKA (reference sequence). V was shortened by 5 bases and J by 6 bases, with 13 bases between the two germline ends. CDR3 loop: CSAPSGGDEKLFF. CDR3 sequence (DNA): TGCAGTGCTCCCAGCGGGGGGGATGAAAAACTGTTTTTT.

As concerns this clonotype: A far more abundant clone sits one base away, making this likely a read error. The chain joins TRBV20-1 to TRBJ2-1; 8 nucleotides line up with TRBD2. V trimming: 3 bases; J trimming: 10 bases; junction bases outside the gene matches: 8. The CDR3 has 13 amino acids. CDR1 is DFQATT, CDR2 SNEGSKA, per germline (reference sequence). The CDR3 DNA reads as TGCAGTGCTAGCTCGGGGGGGCCCTACGAGCAGTTCTTC. This encodes CSASSGGPYEQFF.

This clonotype was seen at least ten times. The chain carries TRBV7-2 and TRBJ1-6; no firm D call. The CDR3 sequence is 16 residues long. The V end was cut by 1 base, the J end by 3 bases, with 10 bases between. Germline CDR1 SGHTA, CDR2 FQGNSA. Here the CDR3 DNA reads TGTGCCAGCAGCTTAGGAACAGCCGGCTATAATTCACCCCTCCACTTT. This sequence encodes CASSLGTAGYNSPLHF.

V usage is TRBV24-1 and J usage is TRBJ2-1; D perhaps matches TRBD2 (6 bases). The germline V gene encodes CDR1 KGHDR and CDR2 SFDVKD. V lost 2 bases to trimming and J lost 2 bases, with 15 bases between them. This CDR3 is 17 amino acids long. The CDR3 sequence is CATSDSSRRGAYNEQFF. The CDR3 nucleotides read TGTGCCACCAGTGATTCTTCTAGGAGGGGTGCCTACAATGAGCAGTTCTTC.

V and J are TRBV25-1 and TRBJ2-1; 7 bases map to TRBD1. Trimming cost V 4 bases and J 7 bases; bases outside gene matches: 16. Per germline, CDR1 MGHDK and CDR2 SYGVNS. The CDR3 loop spans 17 amino acids. This CDR3 reads CASSGVFPGQKGNEQFF. Written as DNA, the CDR3 is TGTGCCAGCAGTGGAGTGTTTCCGGGACAGAAGGGGAATGAGCAGTTCTTC.

This clonotype has a handful of counts. This chain joins TRBV25-1 and TRBJ1-5, with D unclear. Germline assignment: CDR1 MGHDK and CDR2 SYGVNS. This CDR3 has 14 amino acids. V lost 4 bases, J lost 5 bases, and 12 bases lay in between. The CDR3 nucleotides are TGTGCCAGCAGTGCCTTAGGGTGGGATCAGCCCCAGCATTTT. This sequence encodes CASSALGWDQPQHF.

This clonotype showed up many times. V gene TRBV29-1 combines with J gene TRBJ1-1; 7 bases fit TRBD1. Per the germline V gene, CDR1 is SQVTM and CDR2 is ANQGSEA. After removal of 3 bases from V and 1 base from J, the junction contained 5 bases not matched to a gene. CDR3 size: 14 residues. The CDR3 region is CSVDWGQSNTEAFF. The CDR3 nucleotides are TGCAGCGTTGATTGGGGACAGTCGAACACTGAAGCTTTCTTT. Drawing the rest from reference TRBV29-1 and TRBJ1-1, the complete variable domain is SAVISQKPSRDICQRGTSLTIQCQVDSQVTMMFWYRQQPGQSLTLIATANQGSEATYESGFVIDKFPISRPNLTFSTLTVSNMSPEDSSIYLCSVDWGQSNTEAFFGQGTRLTVV.

This clonotype was picked up many times. As the CDR3 is not closed by the conserved phenylalanine or tryptophan, this likely results from a read error. It is unclear where the CDR3 begins or ends on the DNA, so no DNA is shown, and the CDR3 is as TCRdb lists it. The chain employs TRBV11-2 and TRBJ2-1; the table's D call of TRBD1 was not tested on the DNA. Germline lookup yields CDR1 SGHAT and CDR2 FQNNGV. The CDR3 comprises 14 residues, both ends counted. The CDR3 loop is CASSLNPLAGAPPL.

In the case of this clonotype: A far more abundant clone sits one base away, making this likely a read error. This rearrangement joins TRBV7-2 to TRBJ2-5, with 11 bases identical to TRBD2. CDR3 length: 15 residues. V dropped 3 bases and J dropped 11; count of bases not matched to a gene: 11. Germline V gene lookup returns CDR1 SGHTA and CDR2 FQGNSA. The chain's CDR3 is CASSLGLAVYNEQYF. The DNA for the CDR3 is TGTGCCAGCAGCTTGGGACTAGCGGTCTACAATGAGCAGTACTTC.

Note on this clonotype: Mismatch with germline at one junction end may stem from a read error. V gene TRBV5-1 combines with J gene TRBJ2-2, with 10 nucleotides matching TRBD1. Germline V gene data show CDR1 as SGHRS and CDR2 as YFSETQ. There are 15 residues in the CDR3. The CDR3 loop is CASSAWTGGTGELFF. CDR3 nucleotide sequence: TGTGCCAGCAGCGCTTGGACAGGGGGGACCGGGGAGCTGTTTTTT. Complete variable domain (other parts from reference TRBV5-1 and TRBJ2-2): KAGVTQTPRYLIKTRGQQVTLSCSPISGHRSVSWYQQTPGQGLQFLFEYFSETQRNKGNFPGRFSGRQFSNSRSEMNVSTLELGDSALYLCASSAWTGGTGELFFGEGSRLTVL.